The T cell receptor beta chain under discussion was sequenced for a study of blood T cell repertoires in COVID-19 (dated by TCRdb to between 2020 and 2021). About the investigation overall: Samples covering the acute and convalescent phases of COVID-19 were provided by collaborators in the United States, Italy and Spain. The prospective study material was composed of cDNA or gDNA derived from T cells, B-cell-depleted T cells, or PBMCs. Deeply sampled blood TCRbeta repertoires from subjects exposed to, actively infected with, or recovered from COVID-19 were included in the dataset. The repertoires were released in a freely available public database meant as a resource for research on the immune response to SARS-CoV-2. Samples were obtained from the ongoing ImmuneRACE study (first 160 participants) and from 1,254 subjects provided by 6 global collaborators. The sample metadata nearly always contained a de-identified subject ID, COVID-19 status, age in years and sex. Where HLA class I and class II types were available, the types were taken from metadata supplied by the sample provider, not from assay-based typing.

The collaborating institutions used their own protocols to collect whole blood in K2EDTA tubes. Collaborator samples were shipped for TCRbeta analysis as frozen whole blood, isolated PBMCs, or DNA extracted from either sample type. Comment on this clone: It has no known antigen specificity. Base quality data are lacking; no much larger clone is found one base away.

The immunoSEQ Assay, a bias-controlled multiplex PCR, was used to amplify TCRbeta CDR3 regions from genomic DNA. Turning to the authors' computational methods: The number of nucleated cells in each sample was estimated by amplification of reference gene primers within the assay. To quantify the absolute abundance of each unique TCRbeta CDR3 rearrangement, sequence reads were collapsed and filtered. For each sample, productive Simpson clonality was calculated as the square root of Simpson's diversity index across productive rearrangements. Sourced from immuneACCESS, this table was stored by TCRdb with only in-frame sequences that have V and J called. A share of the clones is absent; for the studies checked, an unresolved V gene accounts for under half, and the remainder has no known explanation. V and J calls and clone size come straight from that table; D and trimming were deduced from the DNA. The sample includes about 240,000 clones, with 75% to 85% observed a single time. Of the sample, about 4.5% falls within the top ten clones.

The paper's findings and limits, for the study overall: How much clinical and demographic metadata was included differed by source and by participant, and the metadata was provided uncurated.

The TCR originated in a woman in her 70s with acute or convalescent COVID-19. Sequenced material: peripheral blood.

The DNA sequence is as follows: TGTGCCAGCAGTTCCTGGAGCGGGGGGGCGGGAGATACGCAGTATTTT. This yields the protein CASSSWSGGAGDTQYF. This sequence uses TRBV6-5 and TRBJ2-3; 10 junctional bases match TRBD2. V is cut back by 4 bases and J by 5 bases, with 9 bases in the junction unmatched. The CDR3 runs 16 amino acids, cysteine and phenylalanine included. Only the CDR3 DNA is retained, 48 bases long and in frame from the first base. Sequences MNHEY (CDR1) and SVGAGI (CDR2) are obtained from the germline V gene.